These 24 T cell receptor beta chains were sequenced from one sample in a study of control samples from healthy donors and cancer patients. TCRdb keeps only in-frame clones here, not all; method: immunoSEQ multiplex PCR. The table shows over 100,000 clones, with about 91% occurring only once. Sequencing was done on a sample of blood. These receptors came from a woman between 18 and 29 years old in good health.

The J gene is TRBJ2-7, the V gene TRBV14; TRBD2 aligns across 7 bases. After removal of 6 bases from V and 0 bases from J, the junction contained 26 bases not matched to a gene. Germline V lookup: CDR1 SGHDN, CDR2 FVKESK. The CDR3 extends over 21 amino acids. The CDR3, as DNA: TGTGCCAGCAGTCTAACCTGGGAATGGGGAGTAGCGGGTCAGAGCTCCTACGAGCAGTACTTC. Translation: CASSLTWEWGVAGQSSYEQYF.

V gene TRBV7-9 combines with J gene TRBJ1-6; D may be TRBD1 (5 bases). The V end was cut by 5 bases, the J end by 8 bases, with 16 bases between. Germline values: CDR1 SEHNR, CDR2 FQNEAQ (reference sequence). The CDR3 spans 15 residues. The DNA for the CDR3 is TGTGCCAGCAGCGGACTGCAGGGAATGGATTCACCCCTCCACTTT. Protein product: CASSGLQGMDSPLHF.

This chain uses TRBV7-9 with TRBJ2-1, with unresolved D. The germline V gene has CDR1 SEHNR and CDR2 FQNEAQ (reference sequence). The V end lost 6 bases, the J end lost 8 bases, and 14 bases lay between the germline ends. The CDR3 loop spans 13 amino acids. The CDR3 region is CASRWAPSDEQFF. For the CDR3, the DNA is TGTGCCAGCAGGTGGGCACCCTCCGATGAGCAGTTCTTC.

J is TRBJ2-7 and V is TRBV6-6; 16 bases match TRBD2. CDR1 and CDR2 from the germline V gene are MNHNY and SVGAGI (reference sequence). This CDR3 comprises 17 residues. Trimming cost V 5 bases and J 7 bases; bases outside gene matches: 11. In DNA form, the CDR3 reads TGTGCCAGCAGTCGTTACCCCGGGACTAGCGGGGGGGGTGAGCAGTACTTC. This sequence encodes CASSRYPGTSGGGEQYF.

The CDR3 DNA reads as TGTGCCAGCAGCCCCCACAGGACTGAAGCTTTCTTT. This translates into CASSPHRTEAFF. This rearrangement joins TRBV14 to TRBJ1-1; possibly TRBD1 for D (5 bases). The V and J ends lost 4 bases and 5 bases respectively, with 8 bases between them. Germline assignment: CDR1 SGHDN and CDR2 FVKESK. The CDR3 is 12 amino acids.

V usage is TRBV2 and J usage is TRBJ2-2; a weak D match, TRBD1 (6 bases). This CDR3 has 14 residues. In germline, CDR1 is SNHLY, CDR2 FYNNEI. V was shortened by 6 bases and J by 4 bases, with 12 bases between the two germline ends. CDR3 sequence: CASSLSTGTGELFF. In nucleotides, the CDR3 is TGTGCCAGCAGCCTTTCGACAGGCACCGGGGAGCTGTTTTTT.

The chain recombines TRBV6-5 with TRBJ1-1; 7 bases fit TRBD1. With 5 bases clipped from V and 0 bases from J, the junction kept 6 bases outside the gene matches. The germline CDR1 and CDR2 sequences are MNHEY and SVGAGI. The CDR3 extends over 15 amino acids. The CDR3 region is CASSPRGIMNTEAFF. The CDR3 nucleotides are TGTGCCAGCAGTCCCAGGGGGATTATGAACACTGAAGCTTTCTTT.

The chain is built from TRBV5-4 and TRBJ2-7; 8 nucleotides match TRBD2. J gave up 7 bases and V 0 bases, and 6 bases lay outside the gene matches. This CDR3 comprises 14 residues. Germline CDR1 reads SGHNT; CDR2 reads YYREEE (reference sequence). CDR3 region: CASSLEARGGEQYF. The CDR3 region has the DNA TGTGCCAGCAGCTTGGAGGCTCGCGGGGGGGAGCAGTACTTC.

This sequence joins TRBV7-2 and TRBJ2-3; TRBD1 agrees at 10 bases. The trim removed 5 bases at V and 5 bases at J, leaving 4 bases unmatched. Germline V gene sequence: CDR1 SGHTA, CDR2 FQGNSA. The CDR3 consists of 14 residues. As DNA, the CDR3 is TGTGCCAGCAGCCAGTGGACAGGGGGAGATACGCAGTATTTT. It translates to CASSQWTGGDTQYF.

The rearrangement uses TRBV7-6 and TRBJ1-5; TRBD1 is a possible D gene (6 bases). V dropped 5 bases and J dropped 6 bases, with 14 bases sitting between them. Germline loops: CDR1 SGHVS, CDR2 FNYEAQ. The CDR3 loop spans 14 amino acids. CDR3: CASSPQGYSQPQHF. DNA of the CDR3: TGTGCCAGCAGCCCGCAGGGGTACAGTCAGCCCCAGCATTTT.

This sequence joins TRBV2 and TRBJ1-5, with D unclear. This CDR3 is 15 amino acids long. The V end was cut by 3 bases, the J end by 2 bases, with 11 bases between. Germline values: CDR1 SNHLY, CDR2 FYNNEI. In DNA form, the CDR3 reads TGTGCCAGCAGTGAGAGACACGGGGGCAATCAGCCCCAGCATTTT. Protein product: CASSERHGGNQPQHF.

This chain connects TRBV28 to TRBJ1-6, with 8 bases that match TRBD1. The CDR3 is 14 residues long. The V segment lost 6 bases and the J segment 14 bases; nucleotides outside the gene matches: 12. The V gene's germline CDR1 is MDHEN and CDR2 SYDVKM. The CDR3 here is CASRPTGAFRTLHF. The CDR3 DNA is TGTGCCAGCAGACCGACAGGGGCCTTTAGGACCCTCCACTTT.

The chain links TRBV9 to TRBJ2-1; 11 positions match TRBD2. The CDR3 contains 15 residues. Germline V gives CDR1 SGDLS, CDR2 YYNGEE. V was clipped by 4 bases and J by 1 base; unmatched bases: 1. This CDR3 reads CASSPSGGSYNEQFF. CDR3 bases: TGTGCCAGCAGCCCTAGCGGGGGGTCCTACAATGAGCAGTTCTTC. Full variable domain (rest looked up from reference TRBV9 and TRBJ2-1): DSGVTQTPKHLITATGQRVTLRCSPRSGDLSVYWYQQSLDQGLQFLIQYYNGEERAKGNILERFSAQQFPDLHSELNLSSLELGDSALYFCASSPSGGSYNEQFFGPGTRLTVL.

The rearrangement uses TRBV6-5 and TRBJ2-2; maybe TRBD2 (5 bases). This CDR3 is 15 amino acids long. Germline-derived CDR1 and CDR2 are MNHEY and SVGAGI. V lost 2 bases and J lost 5, with 12 bases in between. The CDR3 is CASSYTSSVTGELFF. The CDR3 coding sequence is TGTGCCAGCAGTTACACTAGTAGCGTGACCGGGGAGCTGTTTTTT.

This clone has a single count. CDR3 sequence (DNA): TGTGCCAGCAGCTTAACCTATGACAGGGGGCAACCTTCTAACTATGGCTACACCTTC. Translated: CASSLTYDRGQPSNYGYTF. The rearrangement links TRBV7-2 to TRBJ1-2, with 10 bases that match TRBD1. This CDR3 contains 19 residues. Losses at the gene ends were 2 bases for V and 0 bases for J; bases not matched to a gene: 12. Looked up from germline, CDR1 is SGHTA and CDR2 is FQGNSA.

This sequence joins TRBV3-1 (or the pseudogene TRBV3-2) and TRBJ2-7; 7 nucleotides align to TRBD2. Germline-derived CDR1 and CDR2 are LGHDT and YNNKEL (reference sequence). The CDR3 has 15 amino acids. Trimming at V came to 7 bases and at J to 6 bases, leaving 15 bases not matched to a gene. CDR3 sequence: CASKSAWAGVGEQYF. Written as DNA, the CDR3 is TGTGCCAGCAAGTCAGCGTGGGCGGGGGTCGGCGAGCAGTACTTC.

The J gene is TRBJ1-2, the V gene TRBV19; possible D gene TRBD1, 6 bases. V lost 2 bases, J lost 3 bases, and 10 bases lay in between. Germline V gene lookup returns CDR1 LNHDA and CDR2 SQIVND (reference sequence). The CDR3 loop spans 14 amino acids. The CDR3 sequence is CASSILQGDYGYTF. In nucleotides, the CDR3 is TGTGCCAGTAGTATACTACAGGGCGACTATGGCTACACCTTC. The whole variable domain, filled in from reference TRBV19 and TRBJ1-2, reads DGGITQSPKYLFRKEGQNVTLSCEQNLNHDAMYWYRQDPGQGLRLIYYSQIVNDFQKGDIAEGYSVSREKKESFPLTVTSAQKNPTAFYLCASSILQGDYGYTFGSGTRLTVV.

V usage is TRBV5-1 and J usage is TRBJ2-1, with TRBD1 identical over 9 bases. Trimming at V came to 1 base and at J to 4 bases, leaving 3 bases not matched to a gene. Germline V gene lookup returns CDR1 SGHRS and CDR2 YFSETQ. CDR3 length equals 15 residues. The DNA for the CDR3 is TGCGCCAGCAGCTTGAAGACAGGGGGTTACAATGAGCAGTTCTTC. Its translation: CASSLKTGGYNEQFF.

The rearrangement joins TRBV12-3 or TRBV12-4 to TRBJ1-3, with D uncertain. The length of the CDR3 is 13 residues. Trimming pared 4 bases from V and 0 bases from J, leaving 4 bases between. The CDR3 sequence is CASSWDSGNTIYF. CDR3 coding DNA: TGTGCCAGCAGTTGGGACTCTGGAAACACCATATATTTT.

The chain uses TRBV19 and TRBJ1-6, with TRBD1 identical over 7 bases. The CDR3 totals 14 residues. The ends lost 7 bases at V and 2 bases at J; junction bases unmatched: 2. Germline values: CDR1 LNHDA, CDR2 SQIVND (reference sequence). This chain's CDR3 is CASMGTAYNSPLHF. The DNA of the CDR3 is TGTGCCAGTATGGGGACAGCCTATAATTCACCCCTCCACTTT.

This chain connects TRBV11-3 to TRBJ2-5, with a tentative D call TRBD1 (6 bases). Germline CDR1 reads SGHNT; CDR2 reads YENEEA. The V gene lost 4 bases and the J gene lost 1 base, with 13 bases spanning the gap. There are 15 residues in the CDR3. The CDR3 DNA is TGTGCCAGCAGCTCCCGGACAGACGGCCAAGAGACCCAGTACTTC. This sequence encodes CASSSRTDGQETQYF.

The chain is built from TRBV14 and TRBJ1-4; maybe TRBD1 (5 bases). This CDR3 region has 16 residues. Germline-derived CDR1 and CDR2 are SGHDN and FVKESK. Trimming took 0 bases from V and 5 from J, leaving 13 bases between them. In DNA, the CDR3 is TGTGCCAGCAGCCAAGAGGATCCAGGGCCCAATGAAAAACTGTTTTTT. The encoded protein is CASSQEDPGPNEKLFF.

The rearrangement links TRBV6-5 to TRBJ2-1; either TRBD1 or TRBD2 may fit D (5 bases each). Per germline, CDR1 MNHEY and CDR2 SVGAGI. This CDR3 is 15 amino acids long. V was clipped by 6 bases and J by 5 bases, with 17 bases between them. Written as DNA, the CDR3 is TGTGCCAGCAGCTCTAGGCCCGGGACGGACAATGAGCAGTTCTTC. Protein: CASSSRPGTDNEQFF.

This chain links TRBV30 with TRBJ2-3; 11 bases map to TRBD2. The trim removed 3 bases at V and 1 base at J, leaving 12 bases unmatched. Germline assignment: CDR1 GTSNPN and CDR2 SVGIG (reference sequence). This CDR3 has 18 residues. The CDR3 DNA is TGTGCCTGGAGGGGGGAGCTAGGGACTAGCGGCCGCACAGATACGCAGTATTTT. It specifies CAWRGELGTSGRTDTQYF.